This T cell receptor beta chain appears in the sequencing data of a study of blood T cells in healthy people across ages. The wider study: About one barcoded beta molecule per two T cells came from capture by template switching. Study-level points and caveats: Greater diversity and more naive CD4+ cells were seen in long-lived donors than in aged donors.

This clonotype was observed a few times. Antigen specificity is unknown. Each donor gave roughly 10 milliliters of peripheral blood. Each sample provided at least 5 micrograms of extracted total RNA. Using a J-beta primer mix together with a sample-barcoded 5' primer, a second PCR was run for about 6 to 11 cycles. TCRdb passed the 5' RACE reads through MiXCR, listing each CDR3 protein once. The data show more than 1.4 million distinct CDR3 sequences, around 42% seen once. Germline V gene data show CDR1 as MNHNS and CDR2 as SASEGT. CDR3 length: 12 residues. The receptor was isolated from a woman aged 18-30 years in good health. Sequencing was performed on blood. The V call is TRBV6-1, the J call TRBJ2-5; weak D call: TRBD1 (6 bases). The DNA end favors TRBJ2-7, so the J call may be wrong. CDR3 nucleotides: TGTGCCAGCAGTCCAGGGGCCCACGAGCAGTACTTC. As protein: CASSPGAHEQYF.